The 9 T cell receptor beta chains in this list originate from one sample, sequenced in a study of blood T cell repertoires in COVID-19 (dated by TCRdb to the early 2020s). To prepare the library, the immunoSEQ multiplex PCR assay was applied. Held by TCRdb, this immuneACCESS table contains in-frame sequences only and omits some clones. Under half of the omission traces to an unresolved V gene where checked; the cause of the rest is unknown. This sample holds approximately 50,000 clones; around 88% were observed only once. The ten largest clones represent 20% to 25% of the sample. The sequenced sample was peripheral blood. The receptor set was obtained from a woman over 75 with acute or convalescent COVID-19.

The genes are TRBV11-3 and TRBJ1-3; no firm D call. Between the trimmed V and J ends, which lost 5 bases and 0 bases, there was a span of 14 bases. CDR1 and CDR2 from the germline V gene are SGHNT and YENEEA. CDR3 length equals 16 residues. Here the CDR3 reads CASSRPGVISGNTIYF. In DNA form, the CDR3 reads TGTGCCAGCAGCCGCCCAGGCGTGATCTCTGGAAACACCATATATTTT.

This sequence joins TRBV7-6 and TRBJ2-3, with 14 bases fitting TRBD2. This CDR3 comprises 17 residues. Trimming took 3 bases from V and 6 from J; bases not matched to a gene: 8. CDR1 and CDR2 from the germline V gene are SGHVS and FNYEAQ. The CDR3 bases are TGTGCCAGCAGCTTTTTGGGACTAGCGGGAGCCGGGGATACGCAGTATTTT. Its protein is CASSFLGLAGAGDTQYF.

This sequence joins TRBV5-1 and TRBJ2-7, with 8 bases matching TRBD1. The CDR3 has 13 residues. The germline gives CDR1 SGHRS, CDR2 YFSETQ. The V and J ends lost 3 bases and 1 base, in that order; junction bases with no gene match: 0. The CDR3 bases are TGCGCCAGCAGCTGGACAGGGTCCTACGAGCAGTACTTC. This sequence encodes CASSWTGSYEQYF.

V is TRBV28 and J is TRBJ1-5; 9 nucleotides align to TRBD1. CDR1 and CDR2 from the germline V gene are MDHEN and SYDVKM. CDR3 length: 13 residues. V trimming: 6 bases; J trimming: 8 bases; junction bases outside the gene matches: 5. Here the CDR3 DNA reads TGTGCCAGCAGAACAGGGGGCGGAGAGCCCCAGCATTTT. It yields the protein CASRTGGGEPQHF.

This chain joins TRBV10-3 and TRBJ2-7; TRBD2 matches 8 bases. The CDR3 loop spans 14 amino acids. J lost 5 bases, V lost 6 bases, and 9 bases had no gene match. Germline-derived CDR1 and CDR2 are ENHRY and SYGVKD. The CDR3 region has the DNA TGTGCCATCAGAATTAGCGGGGACTTGAACGAGCAGTACTTC. This translates into CAIRISGDLNEQYF.

This chain uses TRBV3-1 (or the pseudogene TRBV3-2) with TRBJ2-7; 8 bases align to TRBD1. This CDR3 has 18 residues. V was clipped by 1 base and J by 1 base; unmatched bases: 12. In germline, CDR1 is LGHDT, CDR2 YNNKEL (reference sequence). The chain's CDR3 is CASSQGLPGQGSSYEQYF. The CDR3, as DNA: TGTGCCAGCAGCCAAGGACTCCCCGGACAGGGATCTTCCTACGAGCAGTACTTC.

This chain uses TRBV25-1 with TRBJ1-5, with TRBD1 identical over 8 bases. The CDR3 sequence is 15 residues long. V lost 4 bases, J lost 6 bases, and 8 bases stayed unmatched. CDR1 and CDR2 (germline): MGHDK, SYGVNS. CDR3 sequence (DNA): TGTGCCAGCAGTGCCCGGACAGGGTTTCTTCAGCCCCAGCATTTT. Translation gives CASSARTGFLQPQHF.

V and J are TRBV5-1 and TRBJ1-5, with TRBD1 identical over 9 bases. The CDR3 is made up of 16 amino acids. Germline-derived CDR1 and CDR2 are SGHRS and YFSETQ. Trimming removed 2 bases from V and 6 bases from J; junction bases left unmatched: 9. This chain's CDR3 is CASSFTAGTGSQPQHF. CDR3 in DNA: TGCGCCAGCAGCTTTACCGCCGGGACAGGGTCTCAGCCCCAGCATTTT.

The V call is TRBV9, the J call TRBJ1-1; D gene unclear. CDR1 and CDR2 from the germline V gene are SGDLS and YYNGEE. This CDR3 has 15 amino acids. V was shortened by 0 bases and J by 8 bases, with 17 bases between the two germline ends. The CDR3 sequence is CASSVDPLRSREAFF. CDR3 DNA: TGTGCCAGCAGCGTAGACCCCCTCCGGAGTAGGGAAGCTTTCTTT.